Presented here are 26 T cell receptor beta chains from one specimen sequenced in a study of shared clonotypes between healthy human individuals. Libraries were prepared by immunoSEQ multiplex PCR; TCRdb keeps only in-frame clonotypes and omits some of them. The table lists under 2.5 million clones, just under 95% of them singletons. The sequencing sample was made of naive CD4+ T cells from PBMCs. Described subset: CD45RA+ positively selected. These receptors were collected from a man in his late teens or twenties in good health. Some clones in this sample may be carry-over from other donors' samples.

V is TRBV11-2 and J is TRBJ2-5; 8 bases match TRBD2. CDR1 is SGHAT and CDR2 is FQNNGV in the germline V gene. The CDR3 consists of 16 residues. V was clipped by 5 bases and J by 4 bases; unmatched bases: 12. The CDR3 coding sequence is TGTGCCAGCAGCCCCCGGGGAGCGGGAGACGGAGAGACCCAGTACTTC. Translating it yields CASSPRGAGDGETQYF.

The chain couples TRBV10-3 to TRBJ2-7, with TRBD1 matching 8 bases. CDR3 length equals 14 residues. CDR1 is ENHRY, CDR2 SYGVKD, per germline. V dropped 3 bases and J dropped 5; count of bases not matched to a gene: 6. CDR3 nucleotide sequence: TGTGCCATCAGTGACCAGGGGGCGACTAACGAGCAGTACTTC. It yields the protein CAISDQGATNEQYF.

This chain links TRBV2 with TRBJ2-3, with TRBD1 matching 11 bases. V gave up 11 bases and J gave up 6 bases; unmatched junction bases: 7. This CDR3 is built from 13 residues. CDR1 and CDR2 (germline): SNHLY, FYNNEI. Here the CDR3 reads CAGNRDRGDTQYF. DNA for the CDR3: TGTGCCGGGAACAGGGACAGGGGGGATACGCAGTATTTT.

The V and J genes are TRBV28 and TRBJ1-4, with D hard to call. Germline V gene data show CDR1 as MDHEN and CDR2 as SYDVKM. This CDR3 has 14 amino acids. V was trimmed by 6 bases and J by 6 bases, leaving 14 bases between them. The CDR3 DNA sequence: TGTGCCAGCAGCGCCATAGGTGTGGATGAAAAACTGTTTTTT. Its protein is CASSAIGVDEKLFF.

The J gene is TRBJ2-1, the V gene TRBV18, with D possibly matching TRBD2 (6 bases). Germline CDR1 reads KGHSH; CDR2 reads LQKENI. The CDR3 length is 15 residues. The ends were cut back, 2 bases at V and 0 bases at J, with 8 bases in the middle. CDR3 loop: CASSPFGSSYNEQFF. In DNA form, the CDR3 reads TGTGCCAGCTCACCATTCGGGAGCTCCTACAATGAGCAGTTCTTC. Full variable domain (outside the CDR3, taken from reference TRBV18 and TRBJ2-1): NAGVMQNPRHLVRRRGQEARLRCSPMKGHSHVYWYRQLPEEGLKFMVYLQKENIIDESGMPKERFSAEFPKEGPSILRIQQVVRGDSAAYFCASSPFGSSYNEQFFGPGTRLTVL.

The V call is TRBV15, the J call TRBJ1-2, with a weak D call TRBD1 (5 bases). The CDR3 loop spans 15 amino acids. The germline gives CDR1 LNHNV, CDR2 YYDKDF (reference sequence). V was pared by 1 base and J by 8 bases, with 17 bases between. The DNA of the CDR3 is TGTGCCACCAGCAGAGGAGGTGCAAGGGGCGGCGGCTACACCTTC. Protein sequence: CATSRGGARGGGYTF.

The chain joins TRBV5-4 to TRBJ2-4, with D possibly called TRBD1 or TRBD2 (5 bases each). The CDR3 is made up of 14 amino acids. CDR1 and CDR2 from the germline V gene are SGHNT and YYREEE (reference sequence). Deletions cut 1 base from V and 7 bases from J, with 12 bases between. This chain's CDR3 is CASSLWGSGNIQYF. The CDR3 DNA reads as TGTGCCAGCAGCTTGTGGGGGTCCGGGAACATTCAGTACTTC.

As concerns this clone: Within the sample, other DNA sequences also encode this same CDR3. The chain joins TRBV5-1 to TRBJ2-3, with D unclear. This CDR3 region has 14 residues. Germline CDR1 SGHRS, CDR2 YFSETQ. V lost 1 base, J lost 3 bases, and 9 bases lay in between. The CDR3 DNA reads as TGCGCCAGCAGCTTGTCCGGGCTGACAGATACGCAGTATTTT. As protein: CASSLSGLTDTQYF. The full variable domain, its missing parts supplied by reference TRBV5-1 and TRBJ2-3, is KAGVTQTPRYLIKTRGQQVTLSCSPISGHRSVSWYQQTPGQGLQFLFEYFSETQRNKGNFPGRFSGRQFSNSRSEMNVSTLELGDSALYLCASSLSGLTDTQYFGPGTRLTVL.

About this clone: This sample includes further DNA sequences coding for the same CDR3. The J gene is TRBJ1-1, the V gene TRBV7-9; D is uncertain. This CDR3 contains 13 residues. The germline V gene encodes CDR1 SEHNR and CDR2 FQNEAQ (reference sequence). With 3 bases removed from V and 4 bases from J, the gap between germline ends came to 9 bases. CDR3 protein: CASSLEQVTEAFF. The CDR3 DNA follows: TGTGCCAGCAGCTTGGAACAAGTCACTGAAGCTTTCTTT.

This CDR3 is CASSPPGQGASGPGANVLTF. CDR3 in DNA: TGTGCCAGCAGCCCCCCGGGACAGGGGGCCTCCGGGCCTGGGGCCAACGTCCTGACTTTC. V usage is TRBV21-1 and J usage is TRBJ2-6; the table gives TRBD1 as D, unverified against the DNA. TRBV21-1 is termed a pseudogene. The CDR3 is 20 amino acids.

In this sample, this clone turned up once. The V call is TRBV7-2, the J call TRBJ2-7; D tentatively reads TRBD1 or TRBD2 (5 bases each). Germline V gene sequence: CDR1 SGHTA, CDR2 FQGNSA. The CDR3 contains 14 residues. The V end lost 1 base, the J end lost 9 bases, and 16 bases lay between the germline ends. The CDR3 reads CASSLELAGRGQYF. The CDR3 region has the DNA TGTGCCAGCAGCTTAGAATTGGCAGGGAGAGGGCAGTACTTC.

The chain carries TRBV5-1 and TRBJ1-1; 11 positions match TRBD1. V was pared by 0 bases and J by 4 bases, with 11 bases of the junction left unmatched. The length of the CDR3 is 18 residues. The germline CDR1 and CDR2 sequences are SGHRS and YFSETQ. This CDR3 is CASSLGRTGGTSSTEAFF. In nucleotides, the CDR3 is TGCGCCAGCAGCTTGGGTCGGACAGGGGGCACGAGTTCCACTGAAGCTTTCTTT.

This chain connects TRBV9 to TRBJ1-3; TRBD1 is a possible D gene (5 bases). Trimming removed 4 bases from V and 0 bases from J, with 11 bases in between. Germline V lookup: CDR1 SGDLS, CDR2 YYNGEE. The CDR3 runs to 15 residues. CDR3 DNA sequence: TGTGCCAGCAGCCCCGCAGGGTTCTCTGGAAACACCATATATTTT. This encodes CASSPAGFSGNTIYF. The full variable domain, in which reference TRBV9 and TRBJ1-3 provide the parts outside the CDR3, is DSGVTQTPKHLITATGQRVTLRCSPRSGDLSVYWYQQSLDQGLQFLIQYYNGEERAKGNILERFSAQQFPDLHSELNLSSLELGDSALYFCASSPAGFSGNTIYFGEGSWLTVV.

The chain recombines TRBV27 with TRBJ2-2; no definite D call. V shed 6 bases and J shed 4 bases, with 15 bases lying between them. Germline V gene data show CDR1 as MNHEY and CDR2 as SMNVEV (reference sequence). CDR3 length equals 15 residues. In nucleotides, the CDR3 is TGTGCCAGCAGAAGTGGGATAGGCCGCACCGGGGAGCTGTTTTTT. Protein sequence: CASRSGIGRTGELFF.

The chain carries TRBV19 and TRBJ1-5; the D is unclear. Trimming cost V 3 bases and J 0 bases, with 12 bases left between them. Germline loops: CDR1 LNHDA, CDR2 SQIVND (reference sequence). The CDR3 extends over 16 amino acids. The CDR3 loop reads CASSIPTFNSNQPQHF. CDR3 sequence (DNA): TGTGCCAGTAGTATCCCCACATTTAATAGCAATCAGCCCCAGCATTTT.

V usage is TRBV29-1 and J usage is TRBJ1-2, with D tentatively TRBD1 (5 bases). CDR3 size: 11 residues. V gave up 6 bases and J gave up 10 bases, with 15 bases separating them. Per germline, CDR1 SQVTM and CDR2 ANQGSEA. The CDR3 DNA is TGCAGCGTCGCCGGGGCGGCGGTCTACACCTTC. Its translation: CSVAGAAVYTF.

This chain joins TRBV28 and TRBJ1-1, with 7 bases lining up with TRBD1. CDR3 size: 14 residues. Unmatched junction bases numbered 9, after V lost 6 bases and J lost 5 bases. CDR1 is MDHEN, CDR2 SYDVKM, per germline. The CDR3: CASRSDRLRTEAFF. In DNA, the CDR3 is TGTGCCAGCAGATCGGACAGGTTAAGGACTGAAGCTTTCTTT.

The CDR3 DNA sequence: TGTGCCAGTAGTAGGAGGACAGTGCCAGGCGGGGAGCTGTTTTTT. This encodes CASSRRTVPGGELFF. The chain has TRBV19 and TRBJ2-2, with D perhaps matching TRBD1 (6 bases). This CDR3 is 15 amino acids long. The germline V and J ends were trimmed by 4 bases and 7 bases, with 16 bases remaining between them. CDR1 is LNHDA, CDR2 SQIVND, per germline (reference sequence).

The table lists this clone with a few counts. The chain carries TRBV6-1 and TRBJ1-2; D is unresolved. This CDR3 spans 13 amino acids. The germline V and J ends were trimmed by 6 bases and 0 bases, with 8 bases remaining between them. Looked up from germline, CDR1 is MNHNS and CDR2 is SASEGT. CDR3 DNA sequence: TGTGCCAGCAGGGCCGGGACTAACTATGGCTACACCTTC. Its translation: CASRAGTNYGYTF.

CDR3 protein: CASSPESLNTEAFF. CDR3 nucleotides: TGTGCCAGCTCACCAGAGAGCTTGAACACTGAAGCTTTCTTT. The V call is TRBV18, the J call TRBJ1-1; D is unresolved. With 2 bases removed from V and 0 bases from J, the gap between germline ends came to 7 bases. The CDR3 has 14 amino acids. Germline CDR1 and CDR2: KGHSH and LQKENI.

The CDR3 nucleotides read TGTGCCAGCAGCTTCCGCGGGGGCCTCTCCTACGAGCAGTACTTC. It specifies CASSFRGGLSYEQYF. J is TRBJ2-7 and V is TRBV7-3; weak D call: TRBD2 (7 bases). The V end lost 3 bases, the J end lost 0 bases, and 12 bases lay between the germline ends. The CDR3 runs to 15 residues. Germline-derived CDR1 and CDR2 are SGHTA and FQGTGA. Looking up the rest from reference TRBV7-3 and TRBJ2-7 gives the full variable domain: GAGVSQTPSNKVTEKGKYVELRCDPISGHTALYWYRQSLGQGPEFLIYFQGTGAADDSGLPNDRFFAVRPEGSVSTLKIQRTERGDSAVYLCASSFRGGLSYEQYFGPGTRLTVT.

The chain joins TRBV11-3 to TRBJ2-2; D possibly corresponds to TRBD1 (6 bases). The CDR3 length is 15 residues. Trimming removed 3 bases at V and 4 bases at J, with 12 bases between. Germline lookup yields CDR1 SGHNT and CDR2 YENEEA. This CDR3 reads CASSLDRGLTGELFF. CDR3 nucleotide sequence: TGTGCCAGCAGCTTGGACAGAGGACTCACCGGGGAGCTGTTTTTT.

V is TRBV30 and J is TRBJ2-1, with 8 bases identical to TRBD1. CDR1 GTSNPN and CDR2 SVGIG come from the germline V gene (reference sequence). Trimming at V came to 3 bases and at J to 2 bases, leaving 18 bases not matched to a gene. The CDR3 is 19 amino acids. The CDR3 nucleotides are TGTGCCTGGAGCGGCGGGCCGGGACAGGATTTAGCGGCCTACAATGAGCAGTTCTTC. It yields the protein CAWSGGPGQDLAAYNEQFF.

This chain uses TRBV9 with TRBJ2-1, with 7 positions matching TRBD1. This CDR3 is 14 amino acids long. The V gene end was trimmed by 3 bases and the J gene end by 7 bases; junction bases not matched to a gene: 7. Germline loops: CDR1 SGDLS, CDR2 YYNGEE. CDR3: CASSGPGTENEQFF. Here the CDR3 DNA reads TGTGCCAGCAGCGGACCCGGGACAGAGAATGAGCAGTTCTTC.

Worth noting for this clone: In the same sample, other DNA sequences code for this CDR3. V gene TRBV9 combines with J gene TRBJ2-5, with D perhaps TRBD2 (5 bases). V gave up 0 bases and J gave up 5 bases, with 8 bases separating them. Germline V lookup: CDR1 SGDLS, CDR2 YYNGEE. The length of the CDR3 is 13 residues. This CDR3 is CASSVGERETQYF. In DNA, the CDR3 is TGTGCCAGCAGCGTAGGGGAGAGGGAGACCCAGTACTTC.

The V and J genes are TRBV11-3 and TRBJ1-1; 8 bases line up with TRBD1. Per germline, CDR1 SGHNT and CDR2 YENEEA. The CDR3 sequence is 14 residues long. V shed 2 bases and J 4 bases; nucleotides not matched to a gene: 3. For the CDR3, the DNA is TGTGCCAGCAGCTTAACAGGGGGAGGCACTGAAGCTTTCTTT. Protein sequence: CASSLTGGGTEAFF.